These 21 T cell receptor beta chains were sequenced from one sample in a study of blood T cell repertoires in COVID-19. Sequenced by immunoSEQ multiplex PCR; TCRdb stores in-frame clones only, minus some. The repertoire holds roughly 190,000 clones, with roughly four fifths as singletons. Sequenced input: peripheral blood. The receptors stem from a woman between 40 and 55 years old with acute or convalescent COVID-19.

This clone was found once. J is TRBJ1-5 and V is TRBV6-5; D not resolved. CDR1 and CDR2 (germline): MNHEY, SVGAGI. V was cut by 5 bases and J by 5 bases, with 10 bases left in between. CDR3 length equals 13 residues. This CDR3 reads CASSPYRDQPQHF. For the CDR3, the DNA is TGTGCCAGCAGTCCTTACCGCGATCAGCCCCAGCATTTT.

This chain uses TRBV6-5 with TRBJ1-1, with 7 bases lining up with TRBD1. V shed 2 bases and J 3 bases; nucleotides not matched to a gene: 6. Germline lookup yields CDR1 MNHEY and CDR2 SVGAGI. The CDR3 is made up of 15 amino acids. CDR3 DNA: TGTGCCAGCAGTTACACAGGGGAATGGGACACTGAAGCTTTCTTT. It specifies CASSYTGEWDTEAFF.

The chain has TRBV6-5 and TRBJ1-1; D unresolved. The CDR3 loop spans 15 amino acids. V was clipped by 0 bases and J by 0 bases, with 8 bases between them. Germline V gives CDR1 MNHEY, CDR2 SVGAGI. The CDR3 DNA is TGTGCCAGCAGTTACTCGAACGGGTTGAACACTGAAGCTTTCTTT. Translating it yields CASSYSNGLNTEAFF.

V gene TRBV7-3 combines with J gene TRBJ1-2; 8 bases line up with TRBD1. Germline V gene data show CDR1 as SGHTA and CDR2 as FQGTGA. This CDR3 has 16 residues. Trimming at V came to 5 bases and at J to 8 bases, leaving 16 bases not matched to a gene. CDR3 nucleotide sequence: TGTGCCAGCAGCGAGTACCAGGGGGCAACCCCGGCGGGCTACACCTTC. It is translated as CASSEYQGATPAGYTF.

This rearrangement joins TRBV13 to TRBJ2-7, with a weak D call TRBD2 (6 bases). The CDR3 loop spans 13 amino acids. V was cut by 4 bases and J by 5 bases, with 12 bases left in between. CDR1 is PRHDT and CDR2 is FYEKMQ in the germline V gene (reference sequence). The CDR3 DNA is TGTGCCAGCAGCTGGGGACTGGGCCACGAGCAGTACTTC. Its translation is CASSWGLGHEQYF.

The rearrangement uses TRBV5-1 and TRBJ1-1; 10 bases map to TRBD1. The germline V gene encodes CDR1 SGHRS and CDR2 YFSETQ. V lost 0 bases, J lost 1 base, and 6 bases stayed unmatched. This CDR3 region has 17 residues. CDR3 in DNA: TGCGCCAGCAGCTTGGCGGGGGGGACAGGGGCGAACACTGAAGCTTTCTTT. The encoded protein is CASSLAGGTGANTEAFF. The variable domain in full, with the rest retrieved from reference TRBV5-1 and TRBJ1-1, is KAGVTQTPRYLIKTRGQQVTLSCSPISGHRSVSWYQQTPGQGLQFLFEYFSETQRNKGNFPGRFSGRQFSNSRSEMNVSTLELGDSALYLCASSLAGGTGANTEAFFGQGTRLTVV.

The chain recombines TRBV2 with TRBJ1-1; D remains ambiguous. This CDR3 contains 13 residues. Germline lookup yields CDR1 SNHLY and CDR2 FYNNEI. V was cut by 7 bases and J by 0 bases, with 9 bases left in between. CDR3 bases: TGTGCCAGCAATCCCGAGATGAACACTGAAGCTTTCTTT. Its translation: CASNPEMNTEAFF.

V is TRBV24-1 and J is TRBJ1-2; D is undetermined. Per germline, CDR1 KGHDR and CDR2 SFDVKD. This CDR3 comprises 14 residues. Trimming removed 4 bases at V and 5 bases at J, with 13 bases between. CDR3 DNA sequence: TGTGCCACCAGTGACCCGAGCAGGAAATATGGCTACACCTTC. Translated: CATSDPSRKYGYTF.

The rearrangement joins TRBV2 to TRBJ2-1; 12 nucleotides line up with TRBD2. V lost 7 bases, J lost 7 bases, and 8 bases stayed unmatched. Germline V CDR1 and CDR2: SNHLY, FYNNEI. The CDR3 contains 15 residues. This CDR3 reads CASIPGLAGRNEQFF. CDR3 in DNA: TGTGCCAGCATCCCGGGACTAGCGGGTCGGAATGAGCAGTTCTTC.

The rearrangement links TRBV7-2 to TRBJ2-1, with D unclear. Per germline, CDR1 SGHTA and CDR2 FQGNSA. V lost 2 bases and J 10 bases, leaving 18 bases between the germline ends. The CDR3 totals 15 residues. The CDR3 coding sequence is TGTGCCAGCAGCTTATCCCGCCGGGTCCCATTAGAGCAGTTCTTC. The encoded protein is CASSLSRRVPLEQFF.

This clone occurred once. The sample carries other DNA sequences with the same CDR3. The chain uses TRBV28 and TRBJ2-1, with unresolved D. The CDR3 has 13 residues. The germline gives CDR1 MDHEN, CDR2 SYDVKM. Trimming pared 2 bases from V and 2 bases from J, leaving 4 bases between. The CDR3 spells CASSLDTYNEQFF. As DNA, the CDR3 is TGTGCCAGCAGTTTAGACACCTACAATGAGCAGTTCTTC.

The chain couples TRBV27 to TRBJ2-1; 13 nucleotides align to TRBD2. The germline V gene encodes CDR1 MNHEY and CDR2 SMNVEV (reference sequence). This CDR3 comprises 19 residues. The V segment lost 8 bases and the J segment 9 bases; nucleotides outside the gene matches: 22. This CDR3 reads CASVRGLAGVYGLLGEQFF. DNA of the CDR3: TGTGCCAGCGTTCGAGGACTAGCGGGAGTTTACGGCTTGTTGGGTGAGCAGTTCTTC.

This sequence joins TRBV7-8 and TRBJ2-7; TRBD2 aligns across 8 bases. The V segment lost 5 bases and the J segment 5 bases; nucleotides outside the gene matches: 11. This CDR3 contains 15 residues. The germline V gene has CDR1 SGHVS and CDR2 FQNEAQ. The CDR3 DNA reads as TGTGCCAGCAGCCGGGGGACGGCGGGGGGAGACGAGCAGTACTTC. It codes for CASSRGTAGGDEQYF. The entire variable domain, with the rest obtained from reference TRBV7-8 and TRBJ2-7, is as follows: GAGVSQSPRYKVAKRGQDVALRCDPISGHVSLFWYQQALGQGPEFLTYFQNEAQLDKSGLPSDRFFAERPEGSVSTLKIQRTQQEDSAVYLCASSRGTAGGDEQYFGPGTRLTVT.

The chain has TRBV30 and TRBJ2-3, with 9 positions matching TRBD2. This CDR3 has 14 residues. Germline values: CDR1 GTSNPN, CDR2 SVGIG (reference sequence). V was clipped by 5 bases and J by 2 bases; unmatched bases: 5. The CDR3: CAWQTSGITDTQYF. The CDR3 DNA is TGTGCCTGGCAGACTAGCGGTATCACAGATACGCAGTATTTT.

V and J are TRBV30 and TRBJ2-7; 8 bases match TRBD1. The germline CDR1 and CDR2 sequences are GTSNPN and SVGIG (reference sequence). CDR3 size: 19 residues. The V and J ends lost 1 base and 2 bases, in that order; junction bases with no gene match: 19. CDR3 DNA sequence: TGTGCCTGGAGTGGCCGGGACAGGATAGGGGACAGGCGTACCTACGAGCAGTACTTC. It specifies CAWSGRDRIGDRRTYEQYF.

The V call is TRBV28, the J call TRBJ1-1; tentatively, D is TRBD1 (5 bases). Deletions cut 7 bases from V and 5 bases from J, with 14 bases between. Germline V gives CDR1 MDHEN, CDR2 SYDVKM. CDR3 length: 13 amino acids. The DNA of the CDR3 is TGTGCCAGCACCGTGACAGTTCTTACTGAAGCTTTCTTT. As protein: CASTVTVLTEAFF.

This clone showed up just a few times. The V gene is TRBV6-2 or TRBV6-3, the J gene TRBJ2-7; weak D call: TRBD1 (5 bases). The CDR3 has 15 residues. CDR1 MNHEY and CDR2 SVGEGT come from the germline V gene. V lost 5 bases, J lost 4 bases, and 18 bases lay in between. The CDR3 DNA sequence: TGTGCCAGCAGTCCCCCGCAGGGTATCGCATACGAGCAGTACTTC. Amino acids: CASSPPQGIAYEQYF.

DNA of the CDR3: TGTGCCAGTAGTATAGACGTCAGCACTGAAGCTTTCTTT. It translates to CASSIDVSTEAFF. The chain recombines TRBV19 with TRBJ1-1; D gene ambiguous. Per the germline V gene, CDR1 is LNHDA and CDR2 is SQIVND (reference sequence). The length of the CDR3 is 13 residues. Trimming shortened V by 0 bases and J by 4 bases, and 6 bases separated the two germline ends.

This clone was recorded once. This chain joins TRBV9 and TRBJ1-6; 8 nucleotides line up with TRBD1. The trim removed 5 bases at V and 4 bases at J, leaving 5 bases unmatched. CDR1 and CDR2 from the germline V gene are SGDLS and YYNGEE. The CDR3 covers 15 residues. In DNA form, the CDR3 reads TGTGCCAGCAGTAGGACAGGGTTATATAATTCACCCCTCCACTTT. Its protein product is CASSRTGLYNSPLHF.

The chain couples TRBV7-9 to TRBJ2-7, with 9 bases that match TRBD2. Germline V gene data show CDR1 as SEHNR and CDR2 as FQNEAQ (reference sequence). This CDR3 comprises 14 residues. Losses at the gene ends were 5 bases for V and 5 bases for J; bases not matched to a gene: 7. The CDR3 reads CASSHSGSGHEQYF. The CDR3 DNA follows: TGTGCCAGCAGCCATAGCGGGAGCGGCCACGAGCAGTACTTC.

This clone was detected only a few times. The genes are TRBV30 and TRBJ2-7; tentatively, D is TRBD2 (6 bases). Trimming shortened V by 5 bases and J by 3 bases, and 14 bases separated the two germline ends. CDR3 length: 13 residues. The germline CDR1 and CDR2 sequences are GTSNPN and SVGIG (reference sequence). This CDR3 is CAWGTGTLYEQYF. CDR3 nucleotides: TGTGCCTGGGGTACCGGGACTCTCTACGAGCAGTACTTC.